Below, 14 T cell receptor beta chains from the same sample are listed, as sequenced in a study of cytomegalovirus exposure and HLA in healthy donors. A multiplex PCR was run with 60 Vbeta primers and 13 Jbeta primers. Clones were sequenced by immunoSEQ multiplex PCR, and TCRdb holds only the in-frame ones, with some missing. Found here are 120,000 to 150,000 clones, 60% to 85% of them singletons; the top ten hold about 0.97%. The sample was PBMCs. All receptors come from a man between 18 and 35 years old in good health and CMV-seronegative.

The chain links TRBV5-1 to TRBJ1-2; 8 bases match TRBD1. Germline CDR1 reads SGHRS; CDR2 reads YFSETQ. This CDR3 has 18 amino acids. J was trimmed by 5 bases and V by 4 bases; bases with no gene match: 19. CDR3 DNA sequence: TGCGCCAGCAGCCCAGTCAGCTTCGGACAGGGTAAAATTTATGGCTACACCTTC. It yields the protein CASSPVSFGQGKIYGYTF.

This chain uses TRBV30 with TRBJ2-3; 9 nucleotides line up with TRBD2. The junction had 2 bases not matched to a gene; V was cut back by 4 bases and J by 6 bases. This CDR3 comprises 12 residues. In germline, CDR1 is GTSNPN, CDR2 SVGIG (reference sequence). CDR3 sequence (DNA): TGTGCCTGGAATAGCGGGGGCGATACGCAGTATTTT. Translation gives CAWNSGGDTQYF.

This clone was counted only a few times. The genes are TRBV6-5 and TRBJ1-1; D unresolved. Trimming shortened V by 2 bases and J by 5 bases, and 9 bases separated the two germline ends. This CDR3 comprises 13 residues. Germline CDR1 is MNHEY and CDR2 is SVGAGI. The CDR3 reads CASSYIARTEAFF. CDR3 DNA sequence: TGTGCCAGCAGTTACATAGCACGGACTGAAGCTTTCTTT.

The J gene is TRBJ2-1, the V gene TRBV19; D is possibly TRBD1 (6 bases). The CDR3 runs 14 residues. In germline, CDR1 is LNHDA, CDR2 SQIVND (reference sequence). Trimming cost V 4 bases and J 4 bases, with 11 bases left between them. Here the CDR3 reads CASSTWTVYNEQFF. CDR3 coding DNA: TGTGCCAGTAGTACTTGGACAGTTTACAATGAGCAGTTCTTC.

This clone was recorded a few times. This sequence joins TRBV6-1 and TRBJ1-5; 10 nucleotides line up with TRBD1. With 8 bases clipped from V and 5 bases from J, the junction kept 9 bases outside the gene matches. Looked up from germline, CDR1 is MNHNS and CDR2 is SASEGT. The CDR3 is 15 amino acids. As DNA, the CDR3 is TGTGCCAGCTGGGGTAGGGACAGGGGCTATCAGCCCCAGCATTTT. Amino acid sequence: CASWGRDRGYQPQHF.

For the CDR3, the DNA is TGTGCCAGCAGGGCAGGGGGCCGTTCACCCCTCCACTTT. Residues: CASRAGGRSPLHF. The J gene is TRBJ1-6, the V gene TRBV9; 8 bases align to TRBD1. Germline-derived CDR1 and CDR2 are SGDLS and YYNGEE. With V trimmed by 5 bases and J by 9 bases, 4 bases remained unmatched. The CDR3 has 13 amino acids.

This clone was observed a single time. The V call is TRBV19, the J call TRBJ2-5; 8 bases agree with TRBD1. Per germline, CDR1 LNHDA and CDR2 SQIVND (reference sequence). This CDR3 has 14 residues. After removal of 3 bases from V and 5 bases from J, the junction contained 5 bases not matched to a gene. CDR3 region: CASSMQGAWETQYF. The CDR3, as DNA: TGTGCCAGTAGTATGCAGGGGGCATGGGAGACCCAGTACTTC.

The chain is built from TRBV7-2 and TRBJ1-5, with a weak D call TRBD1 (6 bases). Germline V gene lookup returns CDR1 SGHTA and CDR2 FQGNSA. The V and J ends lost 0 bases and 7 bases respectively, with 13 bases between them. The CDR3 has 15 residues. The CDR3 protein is CASSLAGTKEQPQHF. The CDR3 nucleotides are TGTGCCAGCAGCTTAGCGGGGACAAAGGAGCAGCCCCAGCATTTT.

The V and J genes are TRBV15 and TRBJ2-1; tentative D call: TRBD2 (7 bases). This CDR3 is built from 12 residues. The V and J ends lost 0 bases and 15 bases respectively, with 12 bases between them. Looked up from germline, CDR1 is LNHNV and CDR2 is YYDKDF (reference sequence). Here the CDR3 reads CATSRDIGGGFF. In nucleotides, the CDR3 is TGTGCCACCAGCAGAGATATAGGGGGGGGGTTCTTC.

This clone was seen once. This chain's CDR3 is CASSRQGFRFRGEPSNTGELFF. In DNA, the CDR3 is TGTGCCAGCAGCAGGCAGGGGTTTCGGTTCCGAGGGGAACCTTCGAACACCGGGGAGCTGTTTTTT. This rearrangement joins TRBV14 to TRBJ2-2; perhaps TRBD1 as D (6 bases). The V end was cut by 5 bases, the J end by 0 bases, with 31 bases between. The CDR3 runs to 22 residues. Looked up from germline, CDR1 is SGHDN and CDR2 is FVKESK.

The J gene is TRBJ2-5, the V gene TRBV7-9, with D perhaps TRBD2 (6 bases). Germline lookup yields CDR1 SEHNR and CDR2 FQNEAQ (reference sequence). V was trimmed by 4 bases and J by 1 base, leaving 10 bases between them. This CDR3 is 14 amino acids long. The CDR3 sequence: CASSSPGLQETQYF. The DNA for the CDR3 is TGTGCCAGCAGCTCCCCGGGACTCCAAGAGACCCAGTACTTC.

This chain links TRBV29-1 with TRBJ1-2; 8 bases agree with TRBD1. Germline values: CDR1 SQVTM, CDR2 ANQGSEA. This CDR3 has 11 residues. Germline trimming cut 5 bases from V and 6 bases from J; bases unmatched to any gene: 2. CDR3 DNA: TGCAGCGTTCAGGGGGCGGATGGCTACACCTTC. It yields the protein CSVQGADGYTF.

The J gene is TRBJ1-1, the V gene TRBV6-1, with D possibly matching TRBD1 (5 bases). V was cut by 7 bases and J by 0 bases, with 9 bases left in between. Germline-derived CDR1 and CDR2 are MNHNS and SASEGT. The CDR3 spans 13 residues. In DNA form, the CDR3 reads TGTGCCAGCACCGGGGGGGTGAACACTGAAGCTTTCTTT. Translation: CASTGGVNTEAFF.

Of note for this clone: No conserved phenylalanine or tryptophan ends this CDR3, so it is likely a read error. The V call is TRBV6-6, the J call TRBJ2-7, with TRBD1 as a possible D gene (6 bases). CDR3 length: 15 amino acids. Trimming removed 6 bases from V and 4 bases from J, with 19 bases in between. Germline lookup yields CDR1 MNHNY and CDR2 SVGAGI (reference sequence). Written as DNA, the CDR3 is TGTGCCAGCAGGGGTACAGGGTTGGTCCCTTACGAGCAGTACCTC. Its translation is CASRGTGLVPYEQYL.